A selection of T cell receptor beta chains follows, all from one sample in a study of Siglec-9 on CD8 T cells in melanoma. TCRdb's table, derived via immunoSEQ multiplex PCR, lists solely in-frame clones and lacks some. The table records approximately 39,000 clones, roughly 80% of them present only once. Sequenced: Siglec-9- CD8+ T cells sorted from blood. Receptor source: a human donor in good health. CDR3s include the opening cysteine and the closing phenylalanine or tryptophan. D genes are given only for firm matches. Clone size, where shown, is once, few, many, or a class for clones that have expanded.

.	12	TRBD1	TRBV27	TRBJ2-7	TGTGCCAGCAGGGACAGGGGCGACGAGCAGTACTTC	CASRDRGDEQYF
.	16	TRBD1	TRBV9	TRBJ2-7	TGTGCCAGCAGCGTAGATGCCGGAACAGGGGTCTCCGAGCAGTACTTC	CASSVDAGTGVSEQYF
once	12	.	TRBV7-9	TRBJ2-5	TGTGCCAGCAGCACCTACCAAGAGACCCAGTACTTC	CASSTYQETQYF
.	13	.	TRBV7-9	TRBJ2-7	TGTGCCAGCAGCTTAGCCCCCGCTTTTGAGCAGTACTTC	CASSLAPAFEQYF
.	12	.	TRBV7-9	TRBJ2-7	TGTGCCAGCAGCTTAGGAGCCTACGAGCAGTACTTC	CASSLGAYEQYF
.	16	.	TRBV21-1	TRBJ2-5	TGTGCCAGCAGCACTGTGACTTCGCAAAAACTCGAGACCCAGTACTTC	CASSTVTSQKLETQYF
.	15	TRBD2	TRBV19	TRBJ2-1	TGTGCCAGTAGGGGACTAGCGGGGGTTTACAATGAGCAGTTCTTC	CASRGLAGVYNEQFF
.	16	TRBD1	TRBV7-8	TRBJ1-3	TGTGCCAGCAGCGGCGTGGGACAGATCTTTGGAAACACCATATATTTT	CASSGVGQIFGNTIYF
.	15	.	TRBV13	TRBJ2-7	TGTGCCAGCAGCTTACGTGGGGGGAGCTCCTACGAGCAGTACTTC	CASSLRGGSSYEQYF
.	16	TRBD1	TRBV19	TRBJ2-5	TGTGCCAGTAGTATAGATCGGACAGGGTCTTGGGAGACCCAGTACTTC	CASSIDRTGSWETQYF
.	15	.	TRBV28	TRBJ2-1	TGTGCCAGCAGTTTATTCACGAATATGGGGGTTGAGCAGTTCTTC	CASSLFTNMGVEQFF
.	13	.	TRBV30	TRBJ1-1	TGTGCCTGGAGTGTATTTGATCAAGCTGAAGCTTTCTTT	CAWSVFDQAEAFF
.	17	TRBD1	TRBV30	TRBJ2-7	TGTGCCTGGAACGTTTTGGGGTCAGGGGGCGTCCGAAGCGAGCAGTACTTC	CAWNVLGSGGVRSEQYF
.	15	.	TRBV15	TRBJ1-2	TGTGCCACCAGCAGAGTGTTGGCGGAAAACTATGGCTACACCTTC	CATSRVLAENYGYTF
.	14	TRBD1	TRBV7-9	TRBJ2-5	TGTGCCAGCAGCCTTTCGGACAGGGAAGAGACCCAGTACTTC	CASSLSDREETQYF
.	14	.	TRBV6-4	TRBJ2-1	TGTGCCAGCAGTGAGGACAGCTCCTACAATGAGCAGTTCTTC	CASSEDSSYNEQFF
.	13	.	TRBV7-9	TRBJ2-5	TGTGCCAGCAGCCTGGAGGAGGGAGAGACCCAGTACTTC	CASSLEEGETQYF
.	15	.	TRBV19	TRBJ2-1	TGTGCCAGTAGTATGGCCGGGAGCTCCTACAATGAGCAGTTCTTC	CASSMAGSSYNEQFF
.	17	TRBD2	TRBV7-9	TRBJ2-1	TGTGCCAGCAGCTTCGCCGCGGGCGGGAGCTCCTACAATGAGCAGTTCTTC	CASSFAAGGSSYNEQFF